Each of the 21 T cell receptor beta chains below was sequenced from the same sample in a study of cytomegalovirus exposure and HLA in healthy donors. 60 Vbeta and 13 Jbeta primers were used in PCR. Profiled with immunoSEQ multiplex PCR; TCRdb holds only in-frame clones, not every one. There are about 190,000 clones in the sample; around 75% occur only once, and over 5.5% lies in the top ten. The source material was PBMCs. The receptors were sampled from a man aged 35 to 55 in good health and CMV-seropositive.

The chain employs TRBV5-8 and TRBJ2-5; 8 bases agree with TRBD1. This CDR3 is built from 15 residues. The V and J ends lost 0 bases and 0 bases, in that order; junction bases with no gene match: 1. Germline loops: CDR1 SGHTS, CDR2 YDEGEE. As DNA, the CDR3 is TGTGCCAGCAGCTTGGGACAGGGGTACCAAGAGACCCAGTACTTC. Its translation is CASSLGQGYQETQYF. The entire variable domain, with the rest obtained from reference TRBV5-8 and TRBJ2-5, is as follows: EAGVTQSPTHLIKTRGQQATLRCSPISGHTSVYWYQQALGLGLQFLLWYDEGEERNRGNFPPRFSGRQFPNYSSELNVNALELEDSALYLCASSLGQGYQETQYFGPGTRLLVL.

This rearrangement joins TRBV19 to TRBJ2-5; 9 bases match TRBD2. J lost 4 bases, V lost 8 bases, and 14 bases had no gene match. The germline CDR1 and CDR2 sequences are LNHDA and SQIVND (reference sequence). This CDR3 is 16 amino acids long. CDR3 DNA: TGTGCCAGTCCTAATAGCGGGGGCCCCCGGGGAGAGACCCAGTACTTC. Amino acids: CASPNSGGPRGETQYF. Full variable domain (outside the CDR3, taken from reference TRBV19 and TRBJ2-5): DGGITQSPKYLFRKEGQNVTLSCEQNLNHDAMYWYRQDPGQGLRLIYYSQIVNDFQKGDIAEGYSVSREKKESFPLTVTSAQKNPTAFYLCASPNSGGPRGETQYFGPGTRLLVL.

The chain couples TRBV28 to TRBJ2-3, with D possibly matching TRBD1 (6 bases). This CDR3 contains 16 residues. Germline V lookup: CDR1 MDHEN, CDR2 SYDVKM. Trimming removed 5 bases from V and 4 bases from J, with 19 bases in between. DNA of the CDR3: TGTGCCAGCAGTCTAATCTCCAGGGGTTTGGCAGATACGCAGTATTTT. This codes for CASSLISRGLADTQYF.

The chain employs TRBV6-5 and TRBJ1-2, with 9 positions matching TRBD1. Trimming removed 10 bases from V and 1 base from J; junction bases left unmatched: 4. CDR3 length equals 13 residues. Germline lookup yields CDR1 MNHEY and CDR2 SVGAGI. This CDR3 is CATLDRGNYGYTF. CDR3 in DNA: TGTGCCACCTTGGACAGGGGTAACTATGGCTACACCTTC.

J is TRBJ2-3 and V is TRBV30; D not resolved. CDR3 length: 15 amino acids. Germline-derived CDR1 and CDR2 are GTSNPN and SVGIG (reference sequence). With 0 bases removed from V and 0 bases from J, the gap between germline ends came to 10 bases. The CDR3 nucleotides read TGTGCCTGGAGTGTACTGGCGGCCAGCACAGATACGCAGTATTTT. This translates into CAWSVLAASTDTQYF.

The CDR3 region has the DNA TGCGCCAGCAGCCAAGAGGACACAACCTACGAGCAGTACTTC. Translation: CASSQEDTTYEQYF. The chain is built from TRBV4-1 and TRBJ2-7; D perhaps matches TRBD1 (5 bases). With 0 bases removed from V and 2 bases from J, the gap between germline ends came to 8 bases. The CDR3 spans 14 residues. The germline V gene encodes CDR1 MGHRA and CDR2 YSYEKL.

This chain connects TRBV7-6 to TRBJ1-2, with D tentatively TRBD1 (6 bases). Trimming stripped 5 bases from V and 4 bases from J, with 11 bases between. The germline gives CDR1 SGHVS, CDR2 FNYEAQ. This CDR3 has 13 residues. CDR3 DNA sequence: TGTGCCAGCAGCCCTACAGGGTTCTATGGCTACACCTTC. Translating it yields CASSPTGFYGYTF.

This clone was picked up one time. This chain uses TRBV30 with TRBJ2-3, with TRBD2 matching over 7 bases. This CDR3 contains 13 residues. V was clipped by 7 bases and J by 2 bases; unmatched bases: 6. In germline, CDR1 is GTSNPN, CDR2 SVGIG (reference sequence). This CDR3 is CAFDSGDTDTQYF. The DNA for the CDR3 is TGTGCCTTTGACAGCGGGGACACAGATACGCAGTATTTT.

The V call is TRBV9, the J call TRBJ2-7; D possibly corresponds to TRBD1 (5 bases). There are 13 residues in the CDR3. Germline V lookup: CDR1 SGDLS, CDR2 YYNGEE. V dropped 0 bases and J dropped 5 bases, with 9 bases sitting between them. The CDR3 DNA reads TGTGCCAGCAGCGTAGAACAGGCCCACGAGCAGTACTTC. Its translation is CASSVEQAHEQYF.

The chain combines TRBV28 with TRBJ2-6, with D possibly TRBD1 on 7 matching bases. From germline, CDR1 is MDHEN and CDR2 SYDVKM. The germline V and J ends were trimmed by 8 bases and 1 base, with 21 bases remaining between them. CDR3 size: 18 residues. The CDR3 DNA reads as TGTGCCAGCTCGAAACCAGGGGGGCCCCCTTCTGGGGCCAACGTCCTGACTTTC. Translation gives CASSKPGGPPSGANVLTF.

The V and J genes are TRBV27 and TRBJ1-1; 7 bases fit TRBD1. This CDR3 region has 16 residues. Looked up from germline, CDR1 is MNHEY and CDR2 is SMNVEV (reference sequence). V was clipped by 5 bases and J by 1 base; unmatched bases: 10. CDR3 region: CASSPQEAGGNTEAFF. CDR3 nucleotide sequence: TGTGCCAGCAGTCCGCAGGAGGCAGGGGGGAACACTGAAGCTTTCTTT.

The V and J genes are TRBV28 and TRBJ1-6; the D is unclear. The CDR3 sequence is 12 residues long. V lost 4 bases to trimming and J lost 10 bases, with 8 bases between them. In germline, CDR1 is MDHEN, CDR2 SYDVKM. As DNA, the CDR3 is TGTGCCAGCAGTTCCACTAGGTCACCCCTCCACTTT. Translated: CASSSTRSPLHF.

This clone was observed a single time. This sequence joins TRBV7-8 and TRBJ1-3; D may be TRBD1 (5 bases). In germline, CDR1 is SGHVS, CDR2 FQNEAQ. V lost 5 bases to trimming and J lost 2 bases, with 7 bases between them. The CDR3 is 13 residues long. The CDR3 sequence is CASSPTAGNTIYF. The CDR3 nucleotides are TGTGCCAGCAGCCCGACAGCTGGAAACACCATATATTTT.

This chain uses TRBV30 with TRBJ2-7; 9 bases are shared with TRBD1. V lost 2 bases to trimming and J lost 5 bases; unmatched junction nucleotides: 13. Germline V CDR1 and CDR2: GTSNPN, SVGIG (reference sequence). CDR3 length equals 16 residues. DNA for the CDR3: TGTGCCTGGAGTCGGGACAGGGTCAAGGGGGGGGACGAGCAGTACTTC. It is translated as CAWSRDRVKGGDEQYF.

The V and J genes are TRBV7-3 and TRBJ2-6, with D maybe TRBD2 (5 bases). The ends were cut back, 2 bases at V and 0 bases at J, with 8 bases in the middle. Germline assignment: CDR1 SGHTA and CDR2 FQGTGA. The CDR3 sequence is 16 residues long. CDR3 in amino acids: CASSLSRVSGANVLTF. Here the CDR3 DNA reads TGTGCCAGCAGCTTATCGAGGGTCTCTGGGGCCAACGTCCTGACTTTC. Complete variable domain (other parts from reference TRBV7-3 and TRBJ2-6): GAGVSQTPSNKVTEKGKYVELRCDPISGHTALYWYRQSLGQGPEFLIYFQGTGAADDSGLPNDRFFAVRPEGSVSTLKIQRTERGDSAVYLCASSLSRVSGANVLTFGAGSRLTVL.

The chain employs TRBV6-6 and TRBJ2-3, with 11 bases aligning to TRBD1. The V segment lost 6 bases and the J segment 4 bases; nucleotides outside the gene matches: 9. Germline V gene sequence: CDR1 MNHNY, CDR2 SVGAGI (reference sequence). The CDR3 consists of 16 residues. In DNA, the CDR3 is TGTGCCAGCAGCCAGGGGGACAGGGGGAGGGCAGATACGCAGTATTTT. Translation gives CASSQGDRGRADTQYF.

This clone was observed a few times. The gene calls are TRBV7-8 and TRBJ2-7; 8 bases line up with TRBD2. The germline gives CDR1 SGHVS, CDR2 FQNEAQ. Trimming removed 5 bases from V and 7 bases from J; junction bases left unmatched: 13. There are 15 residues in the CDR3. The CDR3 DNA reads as TGTGCCAGCAGCCGACCGGGGGGGCCTGACGAGGAGCAGTACTTC. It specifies CASSRPGGPDEEQYF.

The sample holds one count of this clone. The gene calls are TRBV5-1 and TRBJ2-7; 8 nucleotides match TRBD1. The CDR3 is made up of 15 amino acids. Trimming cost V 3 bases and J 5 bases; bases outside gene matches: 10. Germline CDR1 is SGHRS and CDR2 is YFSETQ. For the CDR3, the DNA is TGCGCCAGCAGCTGGGTGACAGGGGAGTTCGACGAGCAGTACTTC. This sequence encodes CASSWVTGEFDEQYF.

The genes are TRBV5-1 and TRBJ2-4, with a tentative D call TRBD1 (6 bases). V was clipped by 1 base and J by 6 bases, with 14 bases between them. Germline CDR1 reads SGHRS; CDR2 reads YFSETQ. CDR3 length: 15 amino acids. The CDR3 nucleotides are TGCGCCAGCAGCTTGAGTGGGCAGGGGTTAAACATTCAGTACTTC. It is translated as CASSLSGQGLNIQYF.

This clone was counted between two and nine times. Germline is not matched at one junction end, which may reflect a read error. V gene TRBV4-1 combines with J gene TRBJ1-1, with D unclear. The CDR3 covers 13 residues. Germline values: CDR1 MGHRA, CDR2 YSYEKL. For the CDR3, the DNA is TGCGCCAGCAGCCAAGATAGAAACTCTGAGGCTTTCTTT. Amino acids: CASSQDRNSEAFF.

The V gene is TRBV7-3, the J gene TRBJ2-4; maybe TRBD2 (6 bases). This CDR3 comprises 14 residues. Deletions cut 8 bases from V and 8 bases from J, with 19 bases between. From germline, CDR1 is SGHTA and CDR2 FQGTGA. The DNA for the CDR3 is TGTGCCAGCTCAGACTCCGGGGGTAGTGACATTCAGTACTTC. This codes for CASSDSGGSDIQYF.